These 27 T cell receptor beta chains originate from one sample sequenced in a study of cytomegalovirus exposure and HLA in healthy donors. The PCR made use of 60 Vbeta and 13 Jbeta primers. TCRdb keeps only in-frame clones here, not all; method: immunoSEQ multiplex PCR. This sample lists about 79,000 clones; its ten largest clones have about 5%. Sequenced input: PBMCs. The receptors were gathered from a man aged 30 to 39 in good health and CMV-seronegative.

V is TRBV15 and J is TRBJ1-4; unclear D gene. The CDR3 is made up of 15 amino acids. Trimming left V 0 bases short and J 8 bases short, with 13 bases between. Germline assignment: CDR1 LNHNV and CDR2 YYDKDF (reference sequence). CDR3 nucleotide sequence: TGTGCCACCAGCAGAGAACGGCCAGGAGGGGAAAAACTGTTTTTT. Translation gives CATSRERPGGEKLFF.

This sequence joins TRBV9 and TRBJ2-3; the match to TRBD2 covers 9 bases. The CDR3 runs to 15 residues. With V trimmed by 4 bases and J by 2 bases, 5 bases remained unmatched. The germline gives CDR1 SGDLS, CDR2 YYNGEE. This chain's CDR3 is CASSPGGLATDTQYF. CDR3 in DNA: TGTGCCAGCAGCCCCGGGGGACTAGCCACAGATACGCAGTATTTT.

Here the CDR3 reads CSVEGGRTEAFF. CDR3 coding DNA: TGCAGCGTAGAGGGGGGGCGAACTGAAGCTTTCTTT. The chain combines TRBV29-1 with TRBJ1-1; TRBD1 is a possible D gene (6 bases). This CDR3 contains 12 residues. Germline CDR1 reads SQVTM; CDR2 reads ANQGSEA. The V gene lost 6 bases and the J gene lost 5 bases, with 13 bases spanning the gap.

The chain carries TRBV18 and TRBJ2-7; no clear D. Per the germline V gene, CDR1 is KGHSH and CDR2 is LQKENI. V was trimmed by 6 bases and J by 0 bases, leaving 9 bases between them. The CDR3 totals 13 residues. The CDR3 coding sequence is TGTGCCAGCTCCCCCTCGGGCTCCTACGAGCAGTACTTC. Its translation is CASSPSGSYEQYF.

With respect to this clone: This specimen includes other DNA sequences encoding the same CDR3. The chain employs TRBV9 and TRBJ2-7, with TRBD2 matching over 11 bases. The CDR3 extends over 15 amino acids. Germline-derived CDR1 and CDR2 are SGDLS and YYNGEE. V dropped 3 bases and J dropped 2; count of bases not matched to a gene: 4. The CDR3 DNA follows: TGTGCCAGCAGCGCGGGGACTAGCGGTGCCTACGAGCAGTACTTC. Protein product: CASSAGTSGAYEQYF.

This chain connects TRBV6-5 to TRBJ1-2, with D possibly matching TRBD1 (5 bases). Deletions cut 4 bases from V and 5 bases from J, with 5 bases between. This CDR3 is built from 11 residues. Germline-derived CDR1 and CDR2 are MNHEY and SVGAGI. CDR3 residues: CASSSGYGYTF. The CDR3, as DNA: TGTGCCAGCAGTTCAGGGTATGGCTACACCTTC.

The chain combines TRBV2 with TRBJ1-5; 10 positions agree with TRBD1. After removal of 8 bases from V and 0 bases from J, the junction contained 7 bases not matched to a gene. The germline CDR1 and CDR2 sequences are SNHLY and FYNNEI. CDR3 length equals 16 residues. The CDR3 protein is CASGTGEPYSNQPQHF. DNA of the CDR3: TGTGCCAGCGGGACAGGGGAACCCTATAGCAATCAGCCCCAGCATTTT. Looking up the rest from reference TRBV2 and TRBJ1-5 gives the full variable domain: EPEVTQTPSHQVTQMGQEVILRCVPISNHLYFYWYRQILGQKVEFLVSFYNNEISEKSEIFDDQFSVERPDGSNFTLKIRSTKLEDSAMYFCASGTGEPYSNQPQHFGDGTRLSIL.

The chain has TRBV6-1 and TRBJ2-3, with 10 bases lining up with TRBD2. The germline gives CDR1 MNHNS, CDR2 SASEGT. The length of the CDR3 is 14 residues. J lost 4 bases, V lost 4 bases, and 2 bases had no gene match. The CDR3 coding sequence is TGTGCCAGCAGTGTCCTAGCGGGAGCAGATACGCAGTATTTT. Translation: CASSVLAGADTQYF.

This sequence joins TRBV6-5 and TRBJ1-4, with TRBD1 matching over 8 bases. Germline V gene data show CDR1 as MNHEY and CDR2 as SVGAGI. The junction had 7 bases not matched to a gene; V was cut back by 2 bases and J by 8 bases. This CDR3 spans 15 amino acids. This CDR3 is CASSYRTGWGEKLFF. Written as DNA, the CDR3 is TGTGCCAGCAGTTACCGGACAGGGTGGGGAGAAAAACTGTTTTTT.

V and J are TRBV28 and TRBJ2-7; D uncertain. The germline CDR1 and CDR2 sequences are MDHEN and SYDVKM. The ends were cut back, 6 bases at V and 0 bases at J, with 9 bases in the middle. This CDR3 comprises 13 residues. The CDR3 DNA reads TGTGCCAGCAGCCCCCCCCTCTCCTACGAGCAGTACTTC. It yields the protein CASSPPLSYEQYF.

The chain is built from TRBV19 and TRBJ2-3, with a weak D call TRBD2 (6 bases). Per the germline V gene, CDR1 is LNHDA and CDR2 is SQIVND (reference sequence). There are 16 residues in the CDR3. The V end was cut by 3 bases, the J end by 2 bases, with 15 bases between. This CDR3 reads CASSISGGANTDTQYF. CDR3 nucleotide sequence: TGTGCCAGTAGTATCTCGGGCGGGGCAAACACAGATACGCAGTATTTT.

The chain uses TRBV5-1 and TRBJ2-3; maybe TRBD2 (5 bases). The length of the CDR3 is 15 residues. Trimming removed 2 bases from V and 0 bases from J, with 10 bases in between. Per the germline V gene, CDR1 is SGHRS and CDR2 is YFSETQ. The CDR3, as DNA: TGCGCCAGCAGCTTAAGCGGCCAGAGCACAGATACGCAGTATTTT. Amino acids: CASSLSGQSTDTQYF.

The chain employs TRBV7-9 and TRBJ2-3; no clear D. Trimming left V 6 bases short and J 3 bases short, with 7 bases between. The CDR3 has 12 amino acids. The V gene's germline CDR1 is SEHNR and CDR2 FQNEAQ (reference sequence). CDR3 DNA: TGTGCCAGCAGTACCCAGACAGATACGCAGTATTTT. Its translation: CASSTQTDTQYF.

The chain is built from TRBV7-9 and TRBJ2-6, with unresolved D. The germline CDR1 and CDR2 sequences are SEHNR and FQNEAQ (reference sequence). The V end lost 7 bases, the J end lost 5 bases, and 9 bases lay between the germline ends. The CDR3 consists of 13 residues. CDR3 amino acids: CASIKPRANVLTF. The CDR3 DNA reads as TGTGCCAGCATCAAGCCCAGGGCCAACGTCCTGACTTTC.

This chain joins TRBV7-8 and TRBJ2-3, with a possible D match to TRBD1 (7 bases). The V gene lost 5 bases and the J gene lost 0 bases, with 12 bases spanning the gap. Germline-derived CDR1 and CDR2 are SGHVS and FQNEAQ. This CDR3 contains 15 residues. In DNA form, the CDR3 reads TGTGCCAGCAGCCGGAGGGGGCCAAGCACAGATACGCAGTATTTT. Protein product: CASSRRGPSTDTQYF. The entire variable domain, with the rest obtained from reference TRBV7-8 and TRBJ2-3, is as follows: GAGVSQSPRYKVAKRGQDVALRCDPISGHVSLFWYQQALGQGPEFLTYFQNEAQLDKSGLPSDRFFAERPEGSVSTLKIQRTQQEDSAVYLCASSRRGPSTDTQYFGPGTRLTVL.

The rearrangement uses TRBV11-3 and TRBJ1-1; 10 bases are a match to TRBD1. The CDR3 totals 13 residues. V dropped 5 bases and J dropped 12; count of bases not matched to a gene: 9. Germline V lookup: CDR1 SGHNT, CDR2 YENEEA. CDR3 sequence (DNA): TGTGCCAGCAGCCGAGTGGGGACAGGGGTGCCTTTCTTT. Translation: CASSRVGTGVPFF. The full variable domain, its missing parts supplied by reference TRBV11-3 and TRBJ1-1, is EAGVVQSPRYKIIEKKQPVAFWCNPISGHNTLYWYLQNLGQGPELLIRYENEEAVDDSQLPKDRFSAERLKGVDSTLKIQPAELGDSAVYLCASSRVGTGVPFFGQGTRLTVV.

The chain carries TRBV19 and TRBJ1-1, with 12 nucleotides matching TRBD1. The length of the CDR3 is 15 residues. V gave up 8 bases and J gave up 7 bases; unmatched junction bases: 11. Per the germline V gene, CDR1 is LNHDA and CDR2 is SQIVND (reference sequence). CDR3 protein: CASLPGQGALREAFF. DNA of the CDR3: TGTGCCAGTCTCCCGGGACAGGGGGCCCTCCGTGAAGCTTTCTTT.

The rearrangement links TRBV9 to TRBJ1-6; 8 positions agree with TRBD1. The J segment lost 7 bases and the V segment lost 3 bases, leaving 6 bases of the junction unmatched. CDR3 length equals 15 residues. Germline CDR1 and CDR2: SGDLS and YYNGEE. For the CDR3, the DNA is TGTGCCAGCAGCGCCAGACAGGGGCCCAATTCACCCCTCCACTTT. Encoded protein: CASSARQGPNSPLHF.

The chain has TRBV19 and TRBJ2-5; D ambiguous. CDR1 and CDR2 (germline): LNHDA, SQIVND (reference sequence). The CDR3 totals 14 residues. V lost 6 bases and J lost 2, with 13 bases in between. The chain's CDR3 is CASRSSAYQETQYF. CDR3 bases: TGTGCCAGTAGATCCTCTGCGTATCAAGAGACCCAGTACTTC.

J is TRBJ2-7 and V is TRBV18, with TRBD2 identical over 9 bases. V lost 3 bases to trimming and J lost 0 bases; unmatched junction nucleotides: 3. Germline V gene data show CDR1 as KGHSH and CDR2 as LQKENI. CDR3 length: 15 amino acids. CDR3 sequence: CASSPAGGFSYEQYF. The DNA of the CDR3 is TGTGCCAGCTCACCCGCGGGGGGGTTCTCCTACGAGCAGTACTTC.

This rearrangement joins TRBV5-1 to TRBJ1-2, with 7 bases fitting TRBD1. J lost 5 bases, V lost 4 bases, and 5 bases had no gene match. This CDR3 has 13 amino acids. CDR1 SGHRS and CDR2 YFSETQ come from the germline V gene. The CDR3 coding sequence is TGCGCCAGCAGCCCCCCGACAGGGTATGGCTACACCTTC. Protein sequence: CASSPPTGYGYTF.

The chain combines TRBV4-1 with TRBJ2-7, with D possibly matching TRBD1 (6 bases). CDR3 size: 15 residues. Trimming took off 2 bases at V and 2 bases at J, with 13 bases between the two ends. CDR1 and CDR2 (germline): MGHRA, YSYEKL. CDR3 sequence reads: CASSQPARGTYEQYF. The CDR3 DNA follows: TGCGCCAGCAGCCAACCCGCAAGGGGGACCTACGAGCAGTACTTC.

The V and J genes are TRBV4-2 and TRBJ2-3; 12 bases align to TRBD2. V shed 0 bases and J 4 bases; nucleotides not matched to a gene: 11. In germline, CDR1 is LGHNA, CDR2 YNFKEQ. This CDR3 region has 19 residues. The CDR3 bases are TGTGCCAGCAGCCAAGATCAGGCTAGCGGGGGGGCCGAGTCAGATACGCAGTATTTT. Encoded protein: CASSQDQASGGAESDTQYF.

DNA of the CDR3: TGTGCCAGTAGTATAGGGGCCAGCACCCTTAACTATGGCTACACCTTC. This encodes CASSIGASTLNYGYTF. The V and J genes are TRBV19 and TRBJ1-2; D is unresolved. Germline V gives CDR1 LNHDA, CDR2 SQIVND (reference sequence). The CDR3 totals 16 residues. V was pared by 1 base and J by 1 base, with 13 bases between.

CDR3 region: CASSVDPLSGTTTDTQYF. The CDR3, as DNA: TGTGCCAGCAGCGTAGACCCTCTTTCCGGGACTACCACAGATACGCAGTATTTT. The chain links TRBV9 to TRBJ2-3; 7 bases are shared with TRBD2. Losses at the gene ends were 0 bases for V and 2 bases for J; bases not matched to a gene: 12. The germline V gene has CDR1 SGDLS and CDR2 YYNGEE. CDR3 length: 18 residues.

The gene calls are TRBV18 and TRBJ2-1; 11 nucleotides align to TRBD1. Germline values: CDR1 KGHSH, CDR2 LQKENI. The CDR3 length is 17 residues. V trimming: 4 bases; J trimming: 2 bases; junction bases outside the gene matches: 7. For the CDR3, the DNA is TGTGCCAGCTCACACCGGGACAGGGGGAAACCCTACAATGAGCAGTTCTTC. Translating it yields CASSHRDRGKPYNEQFF.

The chain joins TRBV5-1 to TRBJ2-1, with 7 bases fitting TRBD1. Per the germline V gene, CDR1 is SGHRS and CDR2 is YFSETQ. V lost 4 bases to trimming and J lost 0 bases; unmatched junction nucleotides: 4. The CDR3 consists of 15 residues. CDR3 residues: CASSAGQASYNEQFF. The CDR3 DNA sequence: TGCGCCAGCAGCGCCGGACAGGCCTCCTACAATGAGCAGTTCTTC.